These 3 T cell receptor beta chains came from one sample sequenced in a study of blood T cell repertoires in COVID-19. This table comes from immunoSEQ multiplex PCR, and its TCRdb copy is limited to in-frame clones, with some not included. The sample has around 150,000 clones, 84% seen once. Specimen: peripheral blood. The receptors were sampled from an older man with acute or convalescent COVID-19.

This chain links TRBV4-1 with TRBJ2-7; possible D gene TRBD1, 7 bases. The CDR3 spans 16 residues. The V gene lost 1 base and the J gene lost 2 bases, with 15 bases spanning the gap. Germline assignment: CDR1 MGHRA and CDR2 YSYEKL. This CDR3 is CASSQGGDRATYEQYF. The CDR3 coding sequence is TGCGCCAGCAGCCAAGGCGGGGACAGAGCCACCTACGAGCAGTACTTC.

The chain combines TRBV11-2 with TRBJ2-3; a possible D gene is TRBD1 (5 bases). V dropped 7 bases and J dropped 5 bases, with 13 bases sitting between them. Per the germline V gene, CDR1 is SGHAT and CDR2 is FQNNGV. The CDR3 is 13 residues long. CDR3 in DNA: TGTGCCAGCAAGGGGTTTGCAATAGATACGCAGTATTTT. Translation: CASKGFAIDTQYF.

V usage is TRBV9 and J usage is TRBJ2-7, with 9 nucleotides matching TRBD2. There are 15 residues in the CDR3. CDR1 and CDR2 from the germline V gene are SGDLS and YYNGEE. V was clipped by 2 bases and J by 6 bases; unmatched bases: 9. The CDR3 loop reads CASSVGPSGIGEQYF. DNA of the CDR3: TGTGCCAGCAGCGTTGGTCCTAGCGGGATCGGCGAGCAGTACTTC.